This T cell receptor (beta chain) was sequenced during a study of T cell repertoires in cytomegalovirus infection. Study-level background: HLA-C-restricted CMV epitopes, recently identified, and well-studied HLA-B-restricted ones were used by the study. In public TCR beta signatures, there were indications of both CMV infection and matching HLA type.

CDR3 length: 12 residues. Germline lookup yields CDR1 SGHVS and CDR2 FQNEAQ. Trimming took 6 bases from V and 4 from J, leaving 9 bases between them. On this clonotype itself: The antigen is undetermined.

TCRdb re-analysed the reads in MiXCR, keeping a single row per CDR3 protein. The sample holds 100,000 or so distinct CDR3 sequences, 35% to 50% seen once. Sequences were derived from CD8+ T cells from cultured PBMCs, sampled from culture after CMV antigen stimulation. This receptor was obtained from a human donor in good health (CMV status not recorded). Some clones in this sample may be carry-over from other donors' samples. The chain joins TRBV7-8 to TRBJ1-2; D may be TRBD1 (5 bases). DNA for the CDR3: TGTGCCAGCAGTCTGGGGGGCTATGGCTACACCTTC. Translated, it gives CASSLGGYGYTF.